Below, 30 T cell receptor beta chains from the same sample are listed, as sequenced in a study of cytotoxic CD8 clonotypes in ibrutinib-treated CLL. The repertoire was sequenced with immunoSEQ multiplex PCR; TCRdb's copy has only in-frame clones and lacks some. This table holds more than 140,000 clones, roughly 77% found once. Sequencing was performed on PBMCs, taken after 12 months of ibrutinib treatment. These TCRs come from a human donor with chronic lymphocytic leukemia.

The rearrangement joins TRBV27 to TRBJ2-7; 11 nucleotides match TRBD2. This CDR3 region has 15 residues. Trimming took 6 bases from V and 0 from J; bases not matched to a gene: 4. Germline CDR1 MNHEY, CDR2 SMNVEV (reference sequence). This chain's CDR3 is CASSRGTSGSYEQYF. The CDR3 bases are TGTGCCAGCAGCCGTGGGACTAGCGGCTCCTACGAGCAGTACTTC.

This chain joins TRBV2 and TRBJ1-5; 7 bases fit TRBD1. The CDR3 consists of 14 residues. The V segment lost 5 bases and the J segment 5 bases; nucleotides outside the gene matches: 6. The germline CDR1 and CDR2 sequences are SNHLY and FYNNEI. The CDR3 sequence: CASSKQGEHQPQHF. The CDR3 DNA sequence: TGTGCCAGCAGTAAGCAGGGGGAGCATCAGCCCCAGCATTTT.

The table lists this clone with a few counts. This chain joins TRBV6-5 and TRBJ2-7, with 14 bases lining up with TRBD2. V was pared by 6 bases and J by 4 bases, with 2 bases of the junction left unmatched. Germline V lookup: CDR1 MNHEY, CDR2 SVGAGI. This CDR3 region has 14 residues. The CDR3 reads CASRRTSGGYEQYF. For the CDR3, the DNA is TGTGCCAGCAGAAGGACTAGCGGGGGGTACGAGCAGTACTTC.

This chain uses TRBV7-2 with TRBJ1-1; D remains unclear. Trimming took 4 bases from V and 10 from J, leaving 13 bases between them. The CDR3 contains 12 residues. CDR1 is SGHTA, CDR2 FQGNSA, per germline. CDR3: CASSSWIFGAFF. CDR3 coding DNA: TGTGCCAGCAGCTCCTGGATTTTTGGAGCTTTCTTT.

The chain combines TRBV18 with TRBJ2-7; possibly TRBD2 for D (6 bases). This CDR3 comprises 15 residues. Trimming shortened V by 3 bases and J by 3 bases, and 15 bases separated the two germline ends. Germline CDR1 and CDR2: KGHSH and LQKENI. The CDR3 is CASSPLGLSYYEQYF. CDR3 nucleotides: TGTGCCAGCTCACCGTTGGGACTCTCCTACTACGAGCAGTACTTC.

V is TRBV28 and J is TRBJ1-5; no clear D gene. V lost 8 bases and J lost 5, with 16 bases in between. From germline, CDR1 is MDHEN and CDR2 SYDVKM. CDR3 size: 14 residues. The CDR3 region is CASQNLNADQPQHF. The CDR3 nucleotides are TGTGCCAGCCAAAATTTGAACGCCGATCAGCCCCAGCATTTT.

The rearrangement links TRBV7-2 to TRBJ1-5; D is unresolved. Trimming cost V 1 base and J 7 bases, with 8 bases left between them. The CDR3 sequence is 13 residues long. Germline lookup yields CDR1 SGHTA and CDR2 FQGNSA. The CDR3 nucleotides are TGTGCCAGCAGCTTAGTGGAAAGACAGCCCCAGCATTTT. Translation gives CASSLVERQPQHF.

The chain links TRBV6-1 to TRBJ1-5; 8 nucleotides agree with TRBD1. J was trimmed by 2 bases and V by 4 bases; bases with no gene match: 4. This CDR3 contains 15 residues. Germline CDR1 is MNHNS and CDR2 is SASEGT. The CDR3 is CASSVATGGNQPQHF. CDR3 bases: TGTGCCAGCAGTGTTGCGACAGGGGGCAATCAGCCCCAGCATTTT.

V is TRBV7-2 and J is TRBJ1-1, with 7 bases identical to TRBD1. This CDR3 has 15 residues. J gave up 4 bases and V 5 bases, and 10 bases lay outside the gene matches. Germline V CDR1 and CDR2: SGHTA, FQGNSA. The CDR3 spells CASSQGGAYVTEAFF. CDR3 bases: TGTGCCAGCAGCCAAGGGGGCGCATATGTCACTGAAGCTTTCTTT.

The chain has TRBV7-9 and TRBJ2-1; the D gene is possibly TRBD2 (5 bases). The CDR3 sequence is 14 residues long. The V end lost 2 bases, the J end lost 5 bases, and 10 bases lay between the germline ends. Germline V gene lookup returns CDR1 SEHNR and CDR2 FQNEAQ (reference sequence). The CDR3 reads CASSLRTLNNEQFF. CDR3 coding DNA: TGTGCCAGCAGCTTAAGGACTCTAAACAATGAGCAGTTCTTC.

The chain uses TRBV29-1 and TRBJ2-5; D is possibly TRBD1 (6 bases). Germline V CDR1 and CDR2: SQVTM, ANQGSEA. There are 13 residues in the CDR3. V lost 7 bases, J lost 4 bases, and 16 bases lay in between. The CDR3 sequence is CSANRGRGETQYF. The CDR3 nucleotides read TGCAGCGCCAATCGGGGCAGGGGAGAGACCCAGTACTTC.

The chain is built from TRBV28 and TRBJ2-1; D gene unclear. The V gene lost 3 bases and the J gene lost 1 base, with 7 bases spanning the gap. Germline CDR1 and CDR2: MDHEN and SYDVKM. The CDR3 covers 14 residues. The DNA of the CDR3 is TGTGCCAGCAGTTTGGGCTTTTCCTACAATGAGCAGTTCTTC. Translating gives CASSLGFSYNEQFF.

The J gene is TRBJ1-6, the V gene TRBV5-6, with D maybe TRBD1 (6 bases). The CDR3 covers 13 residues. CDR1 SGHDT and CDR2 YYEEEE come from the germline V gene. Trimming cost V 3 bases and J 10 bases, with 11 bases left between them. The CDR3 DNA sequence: TGTGCCAGCAGCTCTGTGGGGGCCTCACCCCTCCACTTT. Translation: CASSSVGASPLHF.

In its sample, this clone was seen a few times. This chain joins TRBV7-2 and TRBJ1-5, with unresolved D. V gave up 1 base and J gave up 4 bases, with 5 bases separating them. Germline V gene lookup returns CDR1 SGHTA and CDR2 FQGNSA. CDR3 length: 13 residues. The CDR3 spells CASSLVPNQPQHF. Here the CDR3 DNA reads TGTGCCAGCAGCTTAGTCCCGAATCAGCCCCAGCATTTT.

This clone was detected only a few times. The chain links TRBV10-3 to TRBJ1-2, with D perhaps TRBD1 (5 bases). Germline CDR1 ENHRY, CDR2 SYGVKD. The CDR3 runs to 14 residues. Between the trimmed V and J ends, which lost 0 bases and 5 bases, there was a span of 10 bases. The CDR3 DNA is TGTGCCATCAGTGAGTCGAGAGACAGATATGGCTACACCTTC. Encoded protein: CAISESRDRYGYTF.

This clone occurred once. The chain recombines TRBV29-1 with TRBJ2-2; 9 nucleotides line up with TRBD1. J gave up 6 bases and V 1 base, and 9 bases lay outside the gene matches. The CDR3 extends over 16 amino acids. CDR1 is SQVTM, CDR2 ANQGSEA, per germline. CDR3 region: CSVEGDRDRVPGELFF. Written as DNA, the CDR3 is TGCAGCGTTGAAGGGGACCGGGACAGGGTACCCGGGGAGCTGTTTTTT.

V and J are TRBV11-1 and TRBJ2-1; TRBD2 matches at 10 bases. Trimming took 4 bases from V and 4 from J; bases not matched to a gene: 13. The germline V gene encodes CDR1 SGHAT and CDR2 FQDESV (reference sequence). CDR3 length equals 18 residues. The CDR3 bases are TGTGCCAGCAGCTCGAGTTGGGGAAGCGGGAGGGTTTACAATGAGCAGTTCTTC. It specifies CASSSSWGSGRVYNEQFF. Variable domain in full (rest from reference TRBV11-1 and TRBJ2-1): EAEVAQSPRYKITEKSQAVAFWCDPISGHATLYWYRQILGQGPELLVQFQDESVVDDSQLPKDRFSAERLKGVDSTLKIQPAELGDSAMYLCASSSSWGSGRVYNEQFFGPGTRLTVL.

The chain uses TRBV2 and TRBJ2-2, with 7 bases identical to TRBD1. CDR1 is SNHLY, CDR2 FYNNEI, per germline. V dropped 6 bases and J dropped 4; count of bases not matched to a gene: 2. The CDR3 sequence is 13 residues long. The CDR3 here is CASRTGVTGELFF. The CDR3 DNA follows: TGTGCCAGCAGAACAGGGGTCACCGGGGAGCTGTTTTTT.

As DNA, the CDR3 is TGTGCCACCACAGGAAGCAATCAGCCCCAGCATTTT. Encoded protein: CATTGSNQPQHF. J is TRBJ1-5 and V is TRBV28, with TRBD1 as a possible D gene (5 bases). In germline, CDR1 is MDHEN, CDR2 SYDVKM. V gave up 10 bases and J gave up 1 base, with 8 bases separating them. The length of the CDR3 is 12 residues. The entire variable domain, with the rest obtained from reference TRBV28 and TRBJ1-5, is as follows: DVKVTQSSRYLVKRTGEKVFLECVQDMDHENMFWYRQDPGLGLRLIYFSYDVKMKEKGDIPEGYSVSREKKERFSLILESASTNQTSMYLCATTGSNQPQHFGDGTRLSIL.

For the CDR3, the DNA is TGTGCCAGCAGCCTCAGACAGGGGGACGGCTACACCTTC. Protein sequence: CASSLRQGDGYTF. The chain uses TRBV7-9 and TRBJ1-2, with 9 bases fitting TRBD1. The germline gives CDR1 SEHNR, CDR2 FQNEAQ (reference sequence). CDR3 length: 13 amino acids. Germline trimming cut 5 bases from V and 8 bases from J; bases unmatched to any gene: 6.

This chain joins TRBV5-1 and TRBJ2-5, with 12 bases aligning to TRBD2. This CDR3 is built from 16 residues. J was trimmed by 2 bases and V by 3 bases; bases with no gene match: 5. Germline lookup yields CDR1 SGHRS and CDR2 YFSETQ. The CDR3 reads CASSSWGLAGQETQYF. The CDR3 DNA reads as TGCGCCAGCAGCTCGTGGGGACTAGCGGGTCAAGAGACCCAGTACTTC. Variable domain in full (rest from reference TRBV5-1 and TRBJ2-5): KAGVTQTPRYLIKTRGQQVTLSCSPISGHRSVSWYQQTPGQGLQFLFEYFSETQRNKGNFPGRFSGRQFSNSRSEMNVSTLELGDSALYLCASSSWGLAGQETQYFGPGTRLLVL.

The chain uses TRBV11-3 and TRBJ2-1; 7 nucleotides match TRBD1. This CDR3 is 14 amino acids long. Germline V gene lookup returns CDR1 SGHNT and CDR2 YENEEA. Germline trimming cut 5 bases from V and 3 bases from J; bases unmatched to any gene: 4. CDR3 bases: TGTGCCAGCAGCCCCGGGACAGACTACAATGAGCAGTTCTTC. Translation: CASSPGTDYNEQFF.

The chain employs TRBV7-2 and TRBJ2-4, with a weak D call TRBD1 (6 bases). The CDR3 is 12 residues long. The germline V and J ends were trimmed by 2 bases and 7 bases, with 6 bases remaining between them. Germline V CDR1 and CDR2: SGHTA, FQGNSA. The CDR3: CASSLQGNIQYF. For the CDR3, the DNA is TGTGCCAGCAGCTTACAGGGGAACATTCAGTACTTC.

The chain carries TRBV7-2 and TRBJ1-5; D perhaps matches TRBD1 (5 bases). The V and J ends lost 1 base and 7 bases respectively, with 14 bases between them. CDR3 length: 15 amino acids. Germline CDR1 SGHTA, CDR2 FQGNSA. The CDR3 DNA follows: TGTGCCAGCAGCTTAGAAGTCGGAAGGGGCCAGCCCCAGCATTTT. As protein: CASSLEVGRGQPQHF. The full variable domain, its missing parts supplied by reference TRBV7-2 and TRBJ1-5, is GAGVSQSPSNKVTEKGKDVELRCDPISGHTALYWYRQSLGQGLEFLIYFQGNSAPDKSGLPSDRFSAERTGGSVSTLTIQRTQQEDSAVYLCASSLEVGRGQPQHFGDGTRLSIL.

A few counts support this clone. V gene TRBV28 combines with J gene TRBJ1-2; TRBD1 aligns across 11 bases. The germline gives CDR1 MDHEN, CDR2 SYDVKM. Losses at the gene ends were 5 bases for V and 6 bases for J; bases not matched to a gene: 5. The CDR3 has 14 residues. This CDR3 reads CASSPRTGGNGYTF. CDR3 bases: TGTGCCAGCAGTCCGCGGACAGGGGGCAATGGCTACACCTTC.

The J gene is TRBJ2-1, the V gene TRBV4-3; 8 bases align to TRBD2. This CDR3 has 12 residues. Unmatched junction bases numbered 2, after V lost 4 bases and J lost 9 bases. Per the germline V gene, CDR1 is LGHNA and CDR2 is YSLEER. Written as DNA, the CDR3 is TGCGCCAGCAGCCTTAGCGGGACTGAGCAGTTCTTC. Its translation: CASSLSGTEQFF.

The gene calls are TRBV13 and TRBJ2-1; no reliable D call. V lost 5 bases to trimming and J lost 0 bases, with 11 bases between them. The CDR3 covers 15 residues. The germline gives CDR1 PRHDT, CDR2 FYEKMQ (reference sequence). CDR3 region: CASSAARSSYNEQFF. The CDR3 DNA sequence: TGTGCCAGCAGCGCCGCCAGGAGCTCCTACAATGAGCAGTTCTTC.

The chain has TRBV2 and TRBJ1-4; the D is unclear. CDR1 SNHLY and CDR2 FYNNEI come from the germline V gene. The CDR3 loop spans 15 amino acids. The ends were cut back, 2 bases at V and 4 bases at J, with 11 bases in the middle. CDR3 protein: CASSEQGNYNEKLFF. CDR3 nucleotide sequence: TGTGCCAGCAGTGAACAAGGGAATTATAATGAAAAACTGTTTTTT.

CDR3 region: CASSPTVGDEKLFF. CDR3 coding DNA: TGCGCCAGCAGCCCGACGGTGGGGGATGAAAAACTGTTTTTT. The rearrangement links TRBV5-1 to TRBJ1-4; perhaps TRBD1 as D (5 bases). The CDR3 spans 14 residues. The V and J ends lost 4 bases and 6 bases respectively, with 13 bases between them. Germline-derived CDR1 and CDR2 are SGHRS and YFSETQ. Variable domain in full (rest from reference TRBV5-1 and TRBJ1-4): KAGVTQTPRYLIKTRGQQVTLSCSPISGHRSVSWYQQTPGQGLQFLFEYFSETQRNKGNFPGRFSGRQFSNSRSEMNVSTLELGDSALYLCASSPTVGDEKLFFGSGTQLSVL.

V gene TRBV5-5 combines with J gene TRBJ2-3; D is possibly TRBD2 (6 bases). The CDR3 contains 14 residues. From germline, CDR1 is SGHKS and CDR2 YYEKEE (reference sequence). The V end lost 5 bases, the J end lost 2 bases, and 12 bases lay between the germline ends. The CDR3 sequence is CASSSGLTTDTQYF. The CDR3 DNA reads TGTGCCAGCAGTTCGGGACTCACCACAGATACGCAGTATTTT.